The T cell receptor (beta chain) described here comes from a study of T cell repertoires in cytomegalovirus infection. In the case of this clonotype: The antigen remains undetermined.

TCRdb passed the reads through MiXCR, listing each CDR3 protein once. The sample has roughly 78,000 distinct CDR3 sequences; 35% to 50% are singletons. The V and J ends lost 0 bases and 5 bases, in that order; junction bases with no gene match: 6. Germline CDR1 LNHNV, CDR2 YYDKDF (reference sequence). CDR3 length equals 15 residues. The starting material was CD8+ T cells from cultured PBMCs, obtained from culture after CMV antigen stimulation. The chain recombines TRBV15 with TRBJ2-7; 8 bases agree with TRBD2. The sequence derives from a human donor in good health (CMV status not recorded). Some clones in this sample may be carry-over from other donors' samples. CDR3 nucleotides: TGTGCCACCAGCAGAGATCCGGGGGGGCCCGACGAGCAGTACTTC. This translates into CATSRDPGGPDEQYF.